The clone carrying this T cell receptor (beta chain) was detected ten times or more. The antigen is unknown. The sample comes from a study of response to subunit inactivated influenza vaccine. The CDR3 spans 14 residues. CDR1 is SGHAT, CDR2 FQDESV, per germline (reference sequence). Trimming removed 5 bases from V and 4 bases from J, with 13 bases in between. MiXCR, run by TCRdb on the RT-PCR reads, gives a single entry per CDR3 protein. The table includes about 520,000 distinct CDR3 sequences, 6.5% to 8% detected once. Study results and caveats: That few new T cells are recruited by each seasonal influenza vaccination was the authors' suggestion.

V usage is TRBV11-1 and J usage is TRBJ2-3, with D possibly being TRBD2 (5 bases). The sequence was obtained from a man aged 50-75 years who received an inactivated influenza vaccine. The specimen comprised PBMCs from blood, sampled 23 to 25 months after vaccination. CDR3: CASSQGLAADTQYF. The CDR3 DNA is TGTGCCAGCAGCCAAGGACTCGCCGCAGATACGCAGTATTTT.